This T cell receptor beta chain derives from a study of response to subunit inactivated influenza vaccine. TCRdb reprocessed the RT-PCR reads with MiXCR, giving one entry per CDR3 protein. The table shows about 830,000 distinct CDR3 sequences, with less than 20% occurring only once. This clonotype originated in a man aged 45-65 years who received an inactivated influenza vaccine. The sample was PBMCs from blood, taken roughly 5 days after vaccination.

CDR3 nucleotides: TGTGCTAGTGGTTTGGCGGGGACAGGTGAAGCTTTCTTT. It yields the protein CASGLAGTGEAFF. This chain uses TRBV12-5 with TRBJ1-1, with 8 bases that match TRBD1. V lost 1 base and J lost 7; bases outside the gene matches: 2. Germline V gives CDR1 LGHNT, CDR2 FRNRAP. This CDR3 region has 13 residues.